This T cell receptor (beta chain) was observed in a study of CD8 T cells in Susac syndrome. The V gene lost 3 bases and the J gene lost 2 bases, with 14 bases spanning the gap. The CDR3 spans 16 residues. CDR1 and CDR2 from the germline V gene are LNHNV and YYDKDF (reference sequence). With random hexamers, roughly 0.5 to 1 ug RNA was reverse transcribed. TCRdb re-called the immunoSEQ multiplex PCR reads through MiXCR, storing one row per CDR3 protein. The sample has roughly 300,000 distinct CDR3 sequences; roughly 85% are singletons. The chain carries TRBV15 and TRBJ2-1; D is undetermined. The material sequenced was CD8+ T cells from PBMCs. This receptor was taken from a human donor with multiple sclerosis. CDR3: CATSSSTNPPYNEQFF. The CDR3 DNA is TGTGCCACCAGCAGCTCAACTAATCCCCCCTACAATGAGCAGTTCTTC.